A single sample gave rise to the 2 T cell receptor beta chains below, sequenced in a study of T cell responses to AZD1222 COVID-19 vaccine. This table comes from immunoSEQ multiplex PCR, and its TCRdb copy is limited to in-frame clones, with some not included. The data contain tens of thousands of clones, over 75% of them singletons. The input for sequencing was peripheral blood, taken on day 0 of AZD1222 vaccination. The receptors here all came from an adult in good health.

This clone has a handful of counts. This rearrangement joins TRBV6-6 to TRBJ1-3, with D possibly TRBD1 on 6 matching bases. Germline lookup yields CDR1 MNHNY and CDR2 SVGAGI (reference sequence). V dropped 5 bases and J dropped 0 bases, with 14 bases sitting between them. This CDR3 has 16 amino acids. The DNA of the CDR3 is TGTGCCAGCAGTCGAGAGGGGGGGATCTCTGGAAACACCATATATTTT. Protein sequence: CASSREGGISGNTIYF.

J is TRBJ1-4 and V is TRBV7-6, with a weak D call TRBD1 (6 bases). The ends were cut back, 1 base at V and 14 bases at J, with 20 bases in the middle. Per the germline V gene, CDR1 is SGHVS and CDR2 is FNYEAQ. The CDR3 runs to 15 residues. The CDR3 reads CASSLEGQGYGSLFF. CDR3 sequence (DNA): TGTGCCAGCAGCTTAGAGGGTCAGGGGTACGGGTCGCTGTTTTTT.